The 14 T cell receptor beta chains below come from one sample, sequenced in a study of blood T cell repertoires in COVID-19. Profiling relied on immunoSEQ multiplex PCR, and the TCRdb table lists in-frame clones only, not all of them. The data show under 110,000 clones, about 80% seen once. Material: peripheral blood. Receptor source: a woman aged 55 to 70 with acute or convalescent COVID-19.

The V and J genes are TRBV5-1 and TRBJ2-2; 9 bases map to TRBD1. Losses at the gene ends were 0 bases for V and 1 base for J; bases not matched to a gene: 10. Germline assignment: CDR1 SGHRS and CDR2 YFSETQ. This CDR3 is built from 19 residues. CDR3 DNA sequence: TGCGCCAGCAGCTTGGGCCCCCCGACAGGGGGTTGGAACACCGGGGAGCTGTTTTTT. Translated: CASSLGPPTGGWNTGELFF.

The chain employs TRBV7-8 and TRBJ1-6, with 7 bases fitting TRBD1. J was trimmed by 10 bases and V by 3 bases; bases with no gene match: 6. The CDR3 runs 14 residues. Germline V gives CDR1 SGHVS, CDR2 FQNEAQ. Written as DNA, the CDR3 is TGTGCCAGCAGCTTTTCGACAGGGTTATCACCCCTCCACTTT. Translating gives CASSFSTGLSPLHF.

This clone was picked up one time. The chain uses TRBV6-5 and TRBJ2-2, with D uncertain. The germline CDR1 and CDR2 sequences are MNHEY and SVGAGI. The CDR3 has 15 amino acids. The V end was cut by 5 bases, the J end by 0 bases, with 10 bases between. CDR3 region: CASSPTEANTGELFF. The CDR3, as DNA: TGTGCCAGCAGTCCGACCGAGGCGAACACCGGGGAGCTGTTTTTT.

This sequence joins TRBV7-2 and TRBJ1-2; 9 bases align to TRBD1. The V and J ends lost 4 bases and 7 bases, in that order; junction bases with no gene match: 7. The germline V gene has CDR1 SGHTA and CDR2 FQGNSA. This CDR3 region has 14 residues. The CDR3 loop is CASSSGQGFGGYTF. The CDR3 DNA reads as TGTGCCAGCAGCTCGGGACAGGGCTTTGGTGGCTACACCTTC.

This chain uses TRBV7-9 with TRBJ2-7; D might be TRBD1 (5 bases). V shed 0 bases and J shed 2 bases, with 8 bases lying between them. The CDR3 spans 14 residues. CDR1 is SEHNR, CDR2 FQNEAQ, per germline (reference sequence). CDR3 amino acids: CASSLAQTAYEQYF. CDR3 nucleotides: TGTGCCAGCAGCTTAGCGCAGACAGCCTACGAGCAGTACTTC.

This chain joins TRBV18 and TRBJ1-4; D not resolved. With 3 bases removed from V and 4 bases from J, the gap between germline ends came to 12 bases. The V gene's germline CDR1 is KGHSH and CDR2 LQKENI. There are 15 residues in the CDR3. The CDR3 region has the DNA TGTGCCAGCTCACCCGACATACCTGATAATGAAAAACTGTTTTTT. Its translation: CASSPDIPDNEKLFF.

The chain joins TRBV5-1 to TRBJ2-3, with D possibly being TRBD1 (6 bases). Germline V lookup: CDR1 SGHRS, CDR2 YFSETQ. The ends were cut back, 5 bases at V and 0 bases at J, with 16 bases in the middle. CDR3 length: 16 amino acids. CDR3 sequence reads: CASSQAGTPSTDTQYF. The CDR3 DNA follows: TGCGCCAGCAGTCAGGCCGGGACACCTAGCACAGATACGCAGTATTTT.

The V gene is TRBV18, the J gene TRBJ2-1; unclear D gene. Germline values: CDR1 KGHSH, CDR2 LQKENI. The V end lost 4 bases, the J end lost 2 bases, and 15 bases lay between the germline ends. This CDR3 has 16 residues. The CDR3 region is CASSRSGVRPYNEQFF. The DNA for the CDR3 is TGTGCCAGCTCACGCAGTGGAGTTCGCCCCTACAATGAGCAGTTCTTC.

The chain is built from TRBV2 and TRBJ1-1; D is possibly TRBD1 (5 bases). Germline CDR1 SNHLY, CDR2 FYNNEI. The ends were cut back, 3 bases at V and 4 bases at J, with 6 bases in the middle. The CDR3 runs 12 residues. CDR3 DNA sequence: TGTGCCAGCAGTGAGCAGGGCACTGAAGCTTTCTTT. Amino acids: CASSEQGTEAFF.

The chain has TRBV3-1 (or the pseudogene TRBV3-2) and TRBJ2-3, with 9 bases that match TRBD2. The CDR3 spans 15 residues. The germline CDR1 and CDR2 sequences are LGHDT and YNNKEL (reference sequence). The junction had 2 bases not matched to a gene; V was cut back by 0 bases and J by 4 bases. CDR3 bases: TGTGCCAGCAGCCAAGATTCTAGCGGGGCAGATACGCAGTATTTT. It is translated as CASSQDSSGADTQYF.

CDR3 loop: CASSRKGLDTEAFF. CDR3 nucleotide sequence: TGCGCCAGCAGCAGGAAGGGGTTGGACACTGAAGCTTTCTTT. The V call is TRBV5-1, the J call TRBJ1-1; a possible D gene is TRBD1 (5 bases). Trimming cost V 4 bases and J 3 bases, with 13 bases left between them. Per germline, CDR1 SGHRS and CDR2 YFSETQ. The CDR3 has 14 residues.

V gene TRBV5-1 combines with J gene TRBJ2-1; 9 nucleotides match TRBD2. V lost 5 bases and J lost 0; bases outside the gene matches: 6. The germline gives CDR1 SGHRS, CDR2 YFSETQ. This CDR3 is 16 amino acids long. CDR3 in DNA: TGCGCCAGCAGATTGACTAGCGGAAACTCCTACAATGAGCAGTTCTTC. Translated: CASRLTSGNSYNEQFF.

V gene TRBV28 combines with J gene TRBJ1-2; TRBD1 aligns across 9 bases. This CDR3 region has 15 residues. Germline loops: CDR1 MDHEN, CDR2 SYDVKM. The ends lost 7 bases at V and 5 bases at J; junction bases unmatched: 11. CDR3 nucleotide sequence: TGTGCCAGCACAATAGGGACAGGGCTGTCTTATGGCTACACCTTC. Its protein product is CASTIGTGLSYGYTF.

This rearrangement joins TRBV2 to TRBJ2-1, with 9 bases that match TRBD2. Trimming took 6 bases from V and 0 from J; bases not matched to a gene: 3. Germline CDR1 SNHLY, CDR2 FYNNEI. The CDR3 sequence is 15 residues long. CDR3 sequence reads: CASRFSGSSYNEQFF. DNA for the CDR3: TGTGCCAGCAGGTTTAGCGGGAGCTCCTACAATGAGCAGTTCTTC. The whole variable domain, filled in from reference TRBV2 and TRBJ2-1, reads EPEVTQTPSHQVTQMGQEVILRCVPISNHLYFYWYRQILGQKVEFLVSFYNNEISEKSEIFDDQFSVERPDGSNFTLKIRSTKLEDSAMYFCASRFSGSSYNEQFFGPGTRLTVL.